Presented here are 7 T cell receptor beta chains from one specimen sequenced in a study of blood T cell repertoires in COVID-19. Using immunoSEQ multiplex PCR, the repertoire was profiled, and TCRdb retains in-frame clones only, with some absent. The sample consists of 60,000 to 90,000 clones, 86% of them appearing once. Sequenced input: peripheral blood. Receptor source: a human donor in a cohort sampled during active COVID-19.

The chain links TRBV6-5 to TRBJ2-7, with a tentative D call TRBD2 (5 bases). Trimming removed 2 bases from V and 7 bases from J, with 15 bases in between. Per germline, CDR1 MNHEY and CDR2 SVGAGI. This CDR3 has 14 amino acids. The CDR3: CASSYNSKGGEQYF. The CDR3 DNA reads TGTGCCAGCAGTTACAATTCCAAGGGCGGGGAGCAGTACTTC.

The gene calls are TRBV6-1 and TRBJ1-3, with TRBD1 identical over 8 bases. Trimming cost V 1 base and J 4 bases; bases outside gene matches: 6. Per the germline V gene, CDR1 is MNHNS and CDR2 is SASEGT. This CDR3 has 16 residues. The CDR3 DNA is TGTGCCAGCAGTGAAGTGCAGGGGGCGGTAGGAAACACCATATATTTT. It codes for CASSEVQGAVGNTIYF.

The chain couples TRBV19 to TRBJ2-2; possibly TRBD2 for D (7 bases). The germline V gene has CDR1 LNHDA and CDR2 SQIVND (reference sequence). With 11 bases removed from V and 0 bases from J, the gap between germline ends came to 19 bases. CDR3 length equals 16 residues. CDR3: CASGGSYLTNTGELFF. In DNA, the CDR3 is TGTGCCTCGGGGGGCAGTTACTTGACGAACACCGGGGAGCTGTTTTTT.

The V call is TRBV4-3, the J call TRBJ1-1; 7 positions match TRBD1. The CDR3 has 16 amino acids. Germline V gives CDR1 LGHNA, CDR2 YSLEER. With 0 bases clipped from V and 4 bases from J, the junction kept 8 bases outside the gene matches. Here the CDR3 DNA reads TGCGCCAGCAGCCAAGATCGACTCCAGGGGGGCACTGAAGCTTTCTTT. Protein sequence: CASSQDRLQGGTEAFF.

The V gene is TRBV7-7, the J gene TRBJ2-5, with D maybe TRBD1 (5 bases). The CDR3 loop spans 14 amino acids. Germline V lookup: CDR1 SSHAT, CDR2 FNYEAQ (reference sequence). V lost 4 bases and J lost 4, with 13 bases in between. The CDR3 spells CASSSLGVGETQYF. The CDR3 DNA reads as TGTGCCAGCAGCTCCCTAGGGGTGGGAGAGACCCAGTACTTC.

The CDR3 is CSVHLTGGYTEAFF. The DNA of the CDR3 is TGCAGCGTCCATTTGACAGGGGGCTACACTGAAGCTTTCTTT. The genes are TRBV29-1 and TRBJ1-1; TRBD1 matches at 10 bases. Germline CDR1 is SQVTM and CDR2 is ANQGSEA. V trimming: 6 bases; J trimming: 3 bases; junction bases outside the gene matches: 7. This CDR3 contains 14 residues.

The chain has TRBV7-3 and TRBJ2-3; TRBD2 matches at 13 bases. CDR1 is SGHTA and CDR2 is FQGTGA in the germline V gene. The CDR3 has 16 residues. Trimming at V came to 4 bases and at J to 2 bases, leaving 3 bases not matched to a gene. The CDR3 loop is CASSSGLAGPTDTQYF. In nucleotides, the CDR3 is TGTGCCAGCAGCTCGGGACTAGCGGGGCCCACAGATACGCAGTATTTT.